Presented here are 13 T cell receptor beta chains from one specimen sequenced in a study of blood T cells in healthy people across ages (dated by TCRdb to the mid-2010s). Receptor libraries were prepared by 5' RACE. The data were produced on an Illumina HiSeq 2500. The second PCR ran for about 6 to 11 cycles and used a J-beta primer mix along with a sample-barcoded 5' primer. Through fastp at Q25 and MiXCR, TCRdb rebuilt clones from the public reads, retaining in-frame beta chains. Every distinct CDR3 protein forms one entry, paired with its most common genes and DNA. The sample table holds about 680,000 distinct CDR3 sequences, of which about half were seen once. Of the sample, roughly 34% is held by the ten largest clones. The specimen was blood. The receptors were sampled from a woman aged 60-70 years in good health.

The chain links TRBV20-1 to TRBJ1-2, with TRBD1 identical over 9 bases. The length of the CDR3 is 14 residues. CDR1 and CDR2 from the germline V gene are DFQATT and SNEGSKA (reference sequence). V gave up 3 bases and J gave up 6 bases; unmatched junction bases: 8. The CDR3 region is CSARPWTGVNGYTF. The CDR3 nucleotides are TGCAGTGCTAGGCCCTGGACAGGGGTTAATGGCTACACCTTC.

The CDR3 sequence is CSARDEDNYEQYF. CDR3 coding DNA: TGCAGTGCTAGAGATGAGGATAACTACGAGCAGTACTTC. The chain is built from TRBV20-1 and TRBJ2-7; D unresolved. The CDR3 length is 13 residues. Germline V CDR1 and CDR2: DFQATT, SNEGSKA (reference sequence). Deletions cut 0 bases from V and 3 bases from J, with 9 bases between.

This rearrangement joins TRBV10-3 to TRBJ2-1; no firm D call. The germline gives CDR1 ENHRY, CDR2 SYGVKD. Trimming left V 6 bases short and J 4 bases short, with 13 bases between. CDR3 length equals 14 residues. This CDR3 is CAIRRTEPYNEQFF. In DNA form, the CDR3 reads TGTGCCATCAGGCGAACGGAACCTTACAATGAGCAGTTCTTC.

CDR3 loop: CSAPPASGGDEQFF. The CDR3 coding sequence is TGCAGTGCCCCGCCGGCTAGCGGGGGCGATGAGCAGTTCTTC. V gene TRBV20-1 combines with J gene TRBJ2-1; TRBD2 agrees at 10 bases. The CDR3 covers 14 residues. The ends lost 6 bases at V and 8 bases at J; junction bases unmatched: 10. Germline assignment: CDR1 DFQATT and CDR2 SNEGSKA (reference sequence).

This clonotype has more than one count but fewer than ten. CDR3 nucleotide sequence: TGTGCCAGCAGTATCCGGGACAGGGGGTCCTACGAGCAGTACTTC. It is translated as CASSIRDRGSYEQYF. The genes are TRBV27 and TRBJ2-7; 11 bases fit TRBD1. V lost 5 bases and J lost 1; bases outside the gene matches: 4. Germline loops: CDR1 MNHEY, CDR2 SMNVEV (reference sequence). CDR3 length: 15 amino acids.

This chain joins TRBV4-2 and TRBJ2-6; D is unresolved. V lost 1 base and J lost 3, with 10 bases in between. This CDR3 is 16 amino acids long. The germline gives CDR1 LGHNA, CDR2 YNFKEQ. CDR3 residues: CASSQANTNGANVLTF. The DNA for the CDR3 is TGTGCCAGCAGCCAAGCTAATACTAATGGGGCCAACGTCCTGACTTTC.

The chain couples TRBV4-1 to TRBJ2-5; the D is unclear. The CDR3 runs 15 residues. V lost 3 bases and J 11 bases, leaving 22 bases between the germline ends. Germline CDR1 reads MGHRA; CDR2 reads YSYEKL. In DNA form, the CDR3 reads TGCGCCAGCAGCCAGCCCCGGGCTAGAGGCAATGAGCAGTACTTC. Translation gives CASSQPRARGNEQYF.

Only one count was recorded for this clonotype. V is TRBV4-2 and J is TRBJ2-1, with D maybe TRBD2 (5 bases). The V gene lost 3 bases and the J gene lost 0 bases, with 12 bases spanning the gap. This CDR3 has 16 residues. Germline values: CDR1 LGHNA, CDR2 YNFKEQ. CDR3 amino acids: CASSQAGLLSYNEQFF. Written as DNA, the CDR3 is TGTGCCAGCAGCCAGGCTGGACTCCTCTCCTACAATGAGCAGTTCTTC.

This chain uses TRBV6-6 with TRBJ1-5; weak D call: TRBD1 (5 bases). Germline CDR1 is MNHNY and CDR2 is SVGAGI (reference sequence). The ends were cut back, 9 bases at V and 2 bases at J, with 11 bases in the middle. This CDR3 has 13 amino acids. In DNA form, the CDR3 reads TGTGCCAGAATCTTGGGGGGCAATCAGCCCCAGCATTTT. Its translation is CARILGGNQPQHF.

This clonotype has more than one count but fewer than ten. Being one base from a much bigger clone, this may be a read error. The V gene is TRBV4-2, the J gene TRBJ2-4; D is unclear. Looked up from germline, CDR1 is LGHNA and CDR2 is YNFKEQ. This CDR3 region has 15 residues. V was cut by 0 bases and J by 0 bases, with 6 bases left in between. CDR3 nucleotides: TGTGCCAGCAGCCAAGATCGGGCAGCCAAAAACATTCAGTACTTC. Amino acid sequence: CASSQDRAAKNIQYF.

The chain carries TRBV5-1 and TRBJ1-2; TRBD1 matches 10 bases. The CDR3 sequence is 16 residues long. Germline-derived CDR1 and CDR2 are SGHRS and YFSETQ. Trimming took 3 bases from V and 6 from J; bases not matched to a gene: 11. CDR3 region: CASSSGQGIVLDGYTF. CDR3 DNA sequence: TGCGCCAGCAGCTCGGGACAGGGGATAGTTTTGGATGGCTACACCTTC.

In this sample, this clonotype turned up a few times. The chain combines TRBV20-1 with TRBJ2-7; D possibly uses TRBD1 or TRBD2 (5 bases each). This CDR3 is built from 12 residues. V was pared by 3 bases and J by 6 bases, with 12 bases between. Germline V CDR1 and CDR2: DFQATT, SNEGSKA (reference sequence). CDR3 loop: CSASQGAGEQYF. CDR3 DNA: TGCAGTGCTAGCCAGGGAGCTGGCGAGCAGTACTTC.

The chain is built from TRBV29-1 and TRBJ2-7; D remains ambiguous. The CDR3 consists of 11 residues. V lost 7 bases and J 0 bases, leaving 7 bases between the germline ends. Per germline, CDR1 SQVTM and CDR2 ANQGSEA. The chain's CDR3 is CSGVNSYEQYF. CDR3 DNA: TGCAGCGGAGTCAACTCCTACGAGCAGTACTTC.